These 24 T cell receptor beta chains share one sample of origin, sequenced in a study of blood T cell repertoires in COVID-19. TCRdb's table, derived via immunoSEQ multiplex PCR, lists solely in-frame clones and lacks some. The sample holds approximately 200,000 clones, approximately 84% seen once. The sample taken for sequencing was PBMCs or T cells enriched from blood (not recorded which). Source of these receptors: a woman aged 25-40 years who had recovered from COVID-19.

This rearrangement joins TRBV28 to TRBJ1-4; 7 positions match TRBD1. This CDR3 region has 18 residues. The junction had 9 bases not matched to a gene; V was cut back by 2 bases and J by 0 bases. The V gene's germline CDR1 is MDHEN and CDR2 SYDVKM. CDR3 bases: TGTGCCAGCAGTTTACCCGGGACCCAGGGGGCAACTAATGAAAAACTGTTTTTT. Amino acid sequence: CASSLPGTQGATNEKLFF.

The gene calls are TRBV2 and TRBJ2-7, with TRBD1 matching over 10 bases. V was clipped by 7 bases and J by 6 bases; unmatched bases: 6. Germline CDR1 is SNHLY and CDR2 is FYNNEI. This CDR3 has 13 residues. CDR3 in DNA: TGTGCCAGCAAGACAGGGGGCTCTGGCGAGCAGTACTTC. Protein product: CASKTGGSGEQYF.

The chain employs TRBV27 and TRBJ2-1, with 9 bases matching TRBD1. The V gene end was trimmed by 4 bases and the J gene end by 8 bases; junction bases not matched to a gene: 9. This CDR3 spans 15 amino acids. Germline V CDR1 and CDR2: MNHEY, SMNVEV (reference sequence). As DNA, the CDR3 is TGTGCCAGCAGTTACCGGGACAGGGTATACGATGAGCAGTTCTTC. Protein product: CASSYRDRVYDEQFF.

The chain has TRBV3-1 (or the pseudogene TRBV3-2) and TRBJ1-1; tentative D call: TRBD1 (6 bases). The CDR3 has 14 amino acids. V lost 7 bases and J 4 bases, leaving 16 bases between the germline ends. Germline V gene data show CDR1 as LGHDT and CDR2 as YNNKEL (reference sequence). CDR3 bases: TGTGCCAGCAACCCCCAGGGGTCGGGCACTGAAGCTTTCTTT. This gives the protein CASNPQGSGTEAFF.

V is TRBV27 and J is TRBJ2-7; 9 bases agree with TRBD1. V gave up 5 bases and J gave up 5 bases; unmatched junction bases: 10. Germline CDR1 is MNHEY and CDR2 is SMNVEV (reference sequence). This CDR3 region has 15 residues. This chain's CDR3 is CASSLRTGDNHEQYF. DNA for the CDR3: TGTGCCAGCAGTCTCCGGACAGGGGATAATCACGAGCAGTACTTC.

Notes on this clone: Other DNA sequences from this sample encode an identical CDR3 as well. The chain carries TRBV10-3 and TRBJ1-2; possible D gene TRBD1, 5 bases. CDR3 length: 13 amino acids. The ends were cut back, 3 bases at V and 4 bases at J, with 9 bases in the middle. From germline, CDR1 is ENHRY and CDR2 SYGVKD. This CDR3 is CAISDDQGYGYTF. CDR3 sequence (DNA): TGTGCCATCAGTGACGACCAGGGCTATGGCTACACCTTC.

The rearrangement links TRBV11-2 to TRBJ2-3; 7 bases fit TRBD1. The CDR3 length is 18 residues. Germline assignment: CDR1 SGHAT and CDR2 FQNNGV. The ends lost 5 bases at V and 2 bases at J; junction bases unmatched: 16. The CDR3 DNA is TGTGCCAGCAGCCACCGGGACAGACGTTATTTCGTCACAGATACGCAGTATTTT. It yields the protein CASSHRDRRYFVTDTQYF.

This clone has more than one count but fewer than ten. The chain combines TRBV12-3 or TRBV12-4 with TRBJ1-2; TRBD1 is a possible D gene (5 bases). V lost 10 bases to trimming and J lost 5 bases, with 17 bases between them. The CDR3 totals 13 residues. CDR3 DNA: TGTGCCACCACGGGCCAGGGCTGGTATGGCTACACCTTC. Amino acid sequence: CATTGQGWYGYTF.

This rearrangement joins TRBV6-5 to TRBJ1-2, with TRBD1 matching over 7 bases. Germline values: CDR1 MNHEY, CDR2 SVGAGI. This CDR3 comprises 14 residues. With V trimmed by 8 bases and J by 4 bases, 10 bases remained unmatched. Here the CDR3 reads CASRFRSGGYGYTF. The DNA of the CDR3 is TGTGCCAGCCGTTTTAGGTCAGGGGGCTATGGCTACACCTTC.

The J gene is TRBJ2-7, the V gene TRBV10-2; 7 nucleotides match TRBD1. Trimming took 6 bases from V and 2 from J; bases not matched to a gene: 4. The CDR3 covers 13 residues. CDR1 and CDR2 (germline): WSHSY, SAAADI. As DNA, the CDR3 is TGCGCCAGCAGGAGGGACAGTCCCTACGAGCAGTACGTC. Protein sequence: CASRRDSPYEQYV.

The chain joins TRBV30 to TRBJ1-6, with D possibly being TRBD1 (6 bases). Trimming removed 2 bases from V and 7 bases from J, with 18 bases in between. Germline CDR1 and CDR2: GTSNPN and SVGIG (reference sequence). The CDR3 totals 16 residues. CDR3 region: CAWSYSIGQKNSPLHF. CDR3 nucleotides: TGTGCCTGGAGTTACTCAATAGGACAGAAGAATTCACCCCTCCACTTT.

This clone was recorded many times. The J gene is TRBJ1-5, the V gene TRBV2, with a possible D match to TRBD1 (6 bases). CDR1 and CDR2 (germline): SNHLY, FYNNEI. The CDR3 contains 15 residues. V dropped 8 bases and J dropped 0 bases, with 14 bases sitting between them. Here the CDR3 DNA reads TGTGCCAGCTCCTCGGGGGGGCCTAGCAATCAGCCCCAGCATTTT. Its protein is CASSSGGPSNQPQHF.

This clone appeared a few times. The chain joins TRBV5-6 to TRBJ1-5, with TRBD1 identical over 9 bases. The CDR3 sequence is 15 residues long. The V gene's germline CDR1 is SGHDT and CDR2 YYEEEE. V dropped 3 bases and J dropped 4; count of bases not matched to a gene: 5. The CDR3 sequence: CASSSDRGGNQPQHF. CDR3 nucleotides: TGTGCCAGCAGCTCGGACAGGGGAGGGAATCAGCCCCAGCATTTT.

The CDR3 here is CASSPPGGRNEQYF. The CDR3 DNA follows: TGTGCCAGCAGTCCACCCGGGGGTCGGAACGAGCAGTACTTC. The rearrangement uses TRBV28 and TRBJ2-7; TRBD2 is a possible D gene (6 bases). The CDR3 length is 14 residues. Germline CDR1 and CDR2: MDHEN and SYDVKM. The ends were cut back, 5 bases at V and 5 bases at J, with 16 bases in the middle.

This rearrangement joins TRBV16 to TRBJ1-5; 10 positions match TRBD1. V shed 5 bases and J 7 bases; nucleotides not matched to a gene: 5. In germline, CDR1 is KGHSY, CDR2 FQNENV. The CDR3 is 14 amino acids. The chain's CDR3 is CASSETGGWQPQHF. In DNA form, the CDR3 reads TGTGCCAGCAGCGAGACAGGGGGCTGGCAGCCCCAGCATTTT.

The chain uses TRBV5-1 and TRBJ2-5; 7 bases are shared with TRBD2. The CDR3 loop spans 15 amino acids. Germline V gene data show CDR1 as SGHRS and CDR2 as YFSETQ. V shed 1 base, J shed 5 bases, and the junction held 8 bases outside the gene matches. The DNA of the CDR3 is TGCGCCAGCAGCTTGCGGCCTAGCGGTGGGGAGACCCAGTACTTC. Its protein product is CASSLRPSGGETQYF.

The genes are TRBV7-2 and TRBJ2-3, with D tentatively TRBD1 (6 bases). This CDR3 region has 15 residues. V was clipped by 1 base and J by 3 bases, with 11 bases between them. Germline CDR1 and CDR2: SGHTA and FQGNSA. CDR3 DNA sequence: TGTGCCAGCAGCTTAGGTTACGGGACAACAGATACGCAGTATTTT. As protein: CASSLGYGTTDTQYF.

This clone was seen once. The CDR3 region has the DNA TGTGCCAGCAGCTTGGTGGGACAGGGAAAGCCCACCGGGGAGCTGTTTTTT. This codes for CASSLVGQGKPTGELFF. J is TRBJ2-2 and V is TRBV5-5; 9 bases map to TRBD1. The length of the CDR3 is 17 residues. Unmatched junction bases numbered 7, after V lost 0 bases and J lost 4 bases. Germline V gene sequence: CDR1 SGHKS, CDR2 YYEKEE (reference sequence).

Notes on this clone: The sample carries other DNA sequences with the same CDR3. V usage is TRBV3-1 (or the pseudogene TRBV3-2) and J usage is TRBJ2-3; perhaps TRBD2 as D (6 bases). CDR1 and CDR2 from the germline V gene are LGHDT and YNNKEL (reference sequence). V lost 1 base and J 3 bases, leaving 8 bases between the germline ends. The CDR3 totals 14 residues. The CDR3 DNA is TGTGCCAGCAGCCAAGGGAGGGTTACAGATACGCAGTATTTT. This codes for CASSQGRVTDTQYF.

Concerning this clone itself: One end of the junction is discordant with germline, which a read error may explain. The gene calls are TRBV11-2 and TRBJ2-1; 16 bases map to TRBD2. The CDR3 has 20 residues. Germline values: CDR1 SGHAT, CDR2 FQNNGV. CDR3 nucleotides: TGTGCCAGCAGCTTAGAACCGGGACTAGCGGGGGGGCGCTCCCACAATGAGCAGTTCTTC. It encodes CASSLEPGLAGGRSHNEQFF.

V and J are TRBV5-1 and TRBJ1-1, with D maybe TRBD1 (5 bases). CDR3 size: 13 residues. V was cut by 2 bases and J by 5 bases, with 10 bases left in between. CDR1 is SGHRS and CDR2 is YFSETQ in the germline V gene. Here the CDR3 reads CASSFQGITEAFF. For the CDR3, the DNA is TGCGCCAGCAGCTTCCAGGGAATTACTGAAGCTTTCTTT.

This sequence joins TRBV5-1 and TRBJ2-3; D not certain. Trimming pared 4 bases from V and 2 bases from J, leaving 11 bases between. This CDR3 is 14 amino acids long. Germline V lookup: CDR1 SGHRS, CDR2 YFSETQ. CDR3 loop: CASSLTGLTDTQYF. The DNA for the CDR3 is TGCGCCAGCAGCCTAACTGGGCTCACAGATACGCAGTATTTT.

The chain joins TRBV5-1 to TRBJ1-2; TRBD1 is a possible D gene (6 bases). This CDR3 contains 14 residues. The V and J ends lost 0 bases and 5 bases respectively, with 11 bases between them. The germline V gene encodes CDR1 SGHRS and CDR2 YFSETQ. CDR3 in DNA: TGCGCCAGCAGCTTGGACGGGACAAATTATGGCTACACCTTC. It translates to CASSLDGTNYGYTF.

The chain links TRBV7-6 to TRBJ2-7; D unclear. This CDR3 is 18 amino acids long. Germline V gene sequence: CDR1 SGHVS, CDR2 FNYEAQ. V was trimmed by 0 bases and J by 0 bases, leaving 18 bases between them. The CDR3 region has the DNA TGTGCCAGCAGCTTAGCTGACGATCTAGGAACCAGCTCCTACGAGCAGTACTTC. Protein product: CASSLADDLGTSSYEQYF.